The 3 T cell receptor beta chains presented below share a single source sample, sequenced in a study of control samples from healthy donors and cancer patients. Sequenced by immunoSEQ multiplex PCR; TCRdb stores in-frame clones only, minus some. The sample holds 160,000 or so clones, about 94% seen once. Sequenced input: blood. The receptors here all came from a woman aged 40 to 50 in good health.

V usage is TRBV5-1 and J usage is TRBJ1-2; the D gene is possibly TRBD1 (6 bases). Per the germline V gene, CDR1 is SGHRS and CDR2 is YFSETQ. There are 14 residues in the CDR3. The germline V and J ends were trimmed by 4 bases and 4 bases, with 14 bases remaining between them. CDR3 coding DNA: TGCGCCAGCAGCCCTGGACAGTACTCCTATGGCTACACCTTC. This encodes CASSPGQYSYGYTF.

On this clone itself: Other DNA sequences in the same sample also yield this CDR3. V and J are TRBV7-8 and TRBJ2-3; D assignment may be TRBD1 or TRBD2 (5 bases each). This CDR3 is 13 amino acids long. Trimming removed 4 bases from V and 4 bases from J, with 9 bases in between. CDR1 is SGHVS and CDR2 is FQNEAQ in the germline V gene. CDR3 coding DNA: TGTGCCAGCAGCTCGGGACCCTCAGATACGCAGTATTTT. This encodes CASSSGPSDTQYF.

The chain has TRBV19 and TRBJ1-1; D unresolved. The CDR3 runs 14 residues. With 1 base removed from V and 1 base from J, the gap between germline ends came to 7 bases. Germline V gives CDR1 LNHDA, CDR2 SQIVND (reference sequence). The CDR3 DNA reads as TGTGCCAGTAGTATAGGGGCAGGGAACACTGAAGCTTTCTTT. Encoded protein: CASSIGAGNTEAFF. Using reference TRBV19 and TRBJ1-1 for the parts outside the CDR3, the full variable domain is DGGITQSPKYLFRKEGQNVTLSCEQNLNHDAMYWYRQDPGQGLRLIYYSQIVNDFQKGDIAEGYSVSREKKESFPLTVTSAQKNPTAFYLCASSIGAGNTEAFFGQGTRLTVV.